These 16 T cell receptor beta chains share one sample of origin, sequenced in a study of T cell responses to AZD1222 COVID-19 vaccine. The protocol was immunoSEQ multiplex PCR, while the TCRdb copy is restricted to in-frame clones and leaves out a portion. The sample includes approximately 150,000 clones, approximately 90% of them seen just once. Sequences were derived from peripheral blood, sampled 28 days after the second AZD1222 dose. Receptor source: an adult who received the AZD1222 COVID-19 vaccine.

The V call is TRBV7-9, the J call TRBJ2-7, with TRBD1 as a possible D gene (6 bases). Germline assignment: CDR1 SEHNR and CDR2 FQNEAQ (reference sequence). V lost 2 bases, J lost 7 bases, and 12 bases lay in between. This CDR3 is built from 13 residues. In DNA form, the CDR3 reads TGTGCCAGCAGCTTATTGGGTCAGGGGGAGCAGTACTTC. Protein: CASSLLGQGEQYF.

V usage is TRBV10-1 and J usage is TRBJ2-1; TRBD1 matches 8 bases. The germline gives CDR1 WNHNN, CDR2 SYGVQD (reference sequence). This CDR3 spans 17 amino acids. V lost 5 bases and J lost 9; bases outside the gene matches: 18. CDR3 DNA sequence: TGCGCCAGCAGTCCCCGAAACCGGGACAGGCCGGGAAGTGAGCAGTTCTTC. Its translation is CASSPRNRDRPGSEQFF.

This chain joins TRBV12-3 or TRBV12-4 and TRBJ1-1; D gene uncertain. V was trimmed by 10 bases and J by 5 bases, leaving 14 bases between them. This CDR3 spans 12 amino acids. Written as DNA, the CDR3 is TGTGCCACCGCCCGAGCGGGTACTGAAGCTTTCTTT. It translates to CATARAGTEAFF.

The CDR3 bases are TGTGCCAGCAGCTCGACCCTCGGACAGGTTGAAAAACTGTTTTTT. Protein: CASSSTLGQVEKLFF. The rearrangement links TRBV5-6 to TRBJ1-4, with TRBD1 identical over 7 bases. Germline lookup yields CDR1 SGHDT and CDR2 YYEEEE. The CDR3 is 15 amino acids. With 3 bases clipped from V and 7 bases from J, the junction kept 9 bases outside the gene matches. Complete variable domain (other parts from reference TRBV5-6 and TRBJ1-4): DAGVTQSPTHLIKTRGQQVTLRCSPKSGHDTVSWYQQALGQGPQFIFQYYEEEERQRGNFPDRFSGHQFPNYSSELNVNALLLGDSALYLCASSSTLGQVEKLFFGSGTQLSVL.

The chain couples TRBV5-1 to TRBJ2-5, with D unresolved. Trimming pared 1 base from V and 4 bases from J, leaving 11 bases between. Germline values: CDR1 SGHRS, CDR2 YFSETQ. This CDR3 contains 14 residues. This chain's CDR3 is CASSLRWNLETQYF. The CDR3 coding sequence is TGCGCCAGCAGCTTGAGGTGGAATTTAGAGACCCAGTACTTC.

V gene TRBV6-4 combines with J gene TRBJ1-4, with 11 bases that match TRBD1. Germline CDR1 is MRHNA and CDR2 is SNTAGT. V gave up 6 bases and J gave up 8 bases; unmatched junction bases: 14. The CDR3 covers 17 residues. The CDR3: CASSDRDRGAGEEKLFF. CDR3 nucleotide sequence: TGTGCCAGCAGCGACCGGGACAGGGGGGCAGGAGAAGAAAAACTGTTTTTT.

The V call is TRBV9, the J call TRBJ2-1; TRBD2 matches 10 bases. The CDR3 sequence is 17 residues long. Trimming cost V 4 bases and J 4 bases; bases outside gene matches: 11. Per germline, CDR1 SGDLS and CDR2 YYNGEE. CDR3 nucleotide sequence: TGTGCCAGCAGCCCTGGACAAGTAGCGGGAGGTTACAATGAGCAGTTCTTC. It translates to CASSPGQVAGGYNEQFF.

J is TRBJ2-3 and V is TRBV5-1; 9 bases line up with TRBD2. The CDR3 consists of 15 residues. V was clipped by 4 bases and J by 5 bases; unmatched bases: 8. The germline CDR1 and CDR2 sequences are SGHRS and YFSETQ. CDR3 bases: TGCGCCAGCAGCCGAGCGGGAGGCCACGGAGATACGCAGTATTTT. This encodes CASSRAGGHGDTQYF.

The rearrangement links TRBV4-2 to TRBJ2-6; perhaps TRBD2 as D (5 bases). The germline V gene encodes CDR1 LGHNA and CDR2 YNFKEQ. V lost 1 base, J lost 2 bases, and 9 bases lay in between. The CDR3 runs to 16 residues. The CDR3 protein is CASSQVMRAGANVLTF. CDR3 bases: TGTGCCAGCAGCCAAGTGATGCGGGCTGGGGCCAACGTCCTGACTTTC.

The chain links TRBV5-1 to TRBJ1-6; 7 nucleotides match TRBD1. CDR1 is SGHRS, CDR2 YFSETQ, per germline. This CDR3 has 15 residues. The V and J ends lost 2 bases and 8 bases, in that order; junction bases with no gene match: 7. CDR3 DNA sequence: TGCGCCAGCAGCTTTAGGGGGCGCCGGGATTCACCCCTCCACTTT. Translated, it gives CASSFRGRRDSPLHF.

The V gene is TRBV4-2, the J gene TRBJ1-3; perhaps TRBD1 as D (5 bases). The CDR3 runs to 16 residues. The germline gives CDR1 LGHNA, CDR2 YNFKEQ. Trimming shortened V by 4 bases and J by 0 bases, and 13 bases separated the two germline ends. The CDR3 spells CASSLKGRDSGNTIYF. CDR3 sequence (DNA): TGTGCCAGCAGCCTAAAGGGGAGGGACTCTGGAAACACCATATATTTT.

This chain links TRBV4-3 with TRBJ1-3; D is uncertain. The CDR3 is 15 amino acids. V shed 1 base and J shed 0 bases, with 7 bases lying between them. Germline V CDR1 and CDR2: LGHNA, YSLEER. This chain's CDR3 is CASSQVGISGNTIYF. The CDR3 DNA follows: TGCGCCAGCAGCCAAGTAGGGATCTCTGGAAACACCATATATTTT.

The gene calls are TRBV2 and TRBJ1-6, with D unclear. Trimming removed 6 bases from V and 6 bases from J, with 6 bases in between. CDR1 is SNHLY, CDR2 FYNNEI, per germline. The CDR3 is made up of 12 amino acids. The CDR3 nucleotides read TGTGCCAGCAGCCGACCTAATTCACCCCTCCACTTT. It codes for CASSRPNSPLHF.

The CDR3 spells CASSQQGTGSPLHF. The CDR3 DNA reads TGTGCCAGCAGCCAGCAGGGGACCGGTTCACCCCTCCACTTT. This chain links TRBV14 with TRBJ1-6; possibly TRBD1 for D (6 bases). Per the germline V gene, CDR1 is SGHDN and CDR2 is FVKESK. The CDR3 has 14 residues. Between the trimmed V and J ends, which lost 3 bases and 9 bases, there was a span of 12 bases.

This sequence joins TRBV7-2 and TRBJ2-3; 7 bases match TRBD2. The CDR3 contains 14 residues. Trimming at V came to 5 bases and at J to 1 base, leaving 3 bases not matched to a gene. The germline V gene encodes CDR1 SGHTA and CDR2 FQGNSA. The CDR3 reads CASSAGLGTDTQYF. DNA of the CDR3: TGTGCCAGCAGCGCCGGACTAGGCACAGATACGCAGTATTTT.

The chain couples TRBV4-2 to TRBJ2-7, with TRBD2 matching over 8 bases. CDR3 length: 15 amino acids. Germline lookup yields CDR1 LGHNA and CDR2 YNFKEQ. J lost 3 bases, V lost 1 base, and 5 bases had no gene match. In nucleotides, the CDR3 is TGTGCCAGCAGCCAAGTAGGGACTAGTAGCTACGAGCAGTACTTC. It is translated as CASSQVGTSSYEQYF.